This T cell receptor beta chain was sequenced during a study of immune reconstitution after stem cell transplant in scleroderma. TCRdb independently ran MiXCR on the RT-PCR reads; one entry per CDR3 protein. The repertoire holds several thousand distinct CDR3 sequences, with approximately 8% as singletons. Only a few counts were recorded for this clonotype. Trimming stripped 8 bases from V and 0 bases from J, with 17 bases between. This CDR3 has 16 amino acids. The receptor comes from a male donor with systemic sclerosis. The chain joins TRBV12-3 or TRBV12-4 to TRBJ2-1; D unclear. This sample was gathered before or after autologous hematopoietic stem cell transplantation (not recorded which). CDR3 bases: TGTGCCAGCGGGTTATCGCGGTCAAGCTCCTACAATGAGCAGTTCTTC. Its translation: CASGLSRSSSYNEQFF.